This T cell receptor (beta chain) appears in the sequencing data of a study of response to subunit inactivated influenza vaccine. TCRdb reprocessed the RT-PCR reads via MiXCR and lists one record per CDR3 protein. Altogether 500,000 to 600,000 distinct CDR3 sequences are present, 7.6% being singletons, with the ten largest covering around 13%. With respect to this clonotype: As yet, its antigen is unknown.

CDR3 length: 19 residues. CDR1 and CDR2 from the germline V gene are KGHDR and SFDVKD. V shed 4 bases and J 5 bases; nucleotides not matched to a gene: 17. Study outcomes and limitations: Few new T cells, the authors suggested, are recruited by each seasonal influenza vaccination.

The material sequenced was PBMCs from blood, taken less than 30 months after vaccination. The chain couples TRBV24-1 to TRBJ2-7; TRBD1 matches 12 bases. The sequence derives from a man aged 50 to 69 who received an inactivated influenza vaccine. The CDR3 spells CATSETPGQGAFLRDEQYF. The CDR3 DNA follows: TGTGCCACCAGTGAGACTCCGGGACAGGGGGCTTTCCTACGGGACGAGCAGTACTTC.